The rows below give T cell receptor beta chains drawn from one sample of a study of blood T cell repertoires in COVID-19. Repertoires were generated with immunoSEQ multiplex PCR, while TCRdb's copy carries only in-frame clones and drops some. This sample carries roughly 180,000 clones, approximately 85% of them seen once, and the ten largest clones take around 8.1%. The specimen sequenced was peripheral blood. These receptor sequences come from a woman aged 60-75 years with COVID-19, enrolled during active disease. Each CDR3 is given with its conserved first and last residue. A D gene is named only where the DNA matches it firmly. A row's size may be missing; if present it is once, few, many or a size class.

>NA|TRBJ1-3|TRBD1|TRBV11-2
CASSPGTVGGNTIYF
TGTGCCAGCAGCCCCGGGACAGTCGGCGGAAACACCATATATTTT
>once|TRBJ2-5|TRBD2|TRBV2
CASRRPPSGGGQETQYF
TGTGCCAGCAGACGACCTCCTAGCGGGGGGGGGCAAGAGACCCAGTACTTC
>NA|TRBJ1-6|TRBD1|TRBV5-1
CASTRDRGDSPLHF
TGCGCCAGCACCAGGGACAGGGGGGATTCACCCCTCCACTTT
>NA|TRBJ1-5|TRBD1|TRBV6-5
CASSWDRAQPQHF
TGTGCCAGCAGTTGGGACAGGGCTCAGCCCCAGCATTTT
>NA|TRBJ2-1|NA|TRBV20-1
CSAKLTEQFF
TGCAGTGCTAAACTGACAGAGCAGTTCTTC
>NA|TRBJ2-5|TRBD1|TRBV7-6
CASSEGQGRMETQYF
TGTGCCAGCAGCGAGGGACAGGGCAGGATGGAGACCCAGTACTTC
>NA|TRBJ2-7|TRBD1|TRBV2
CASSSTGGNEQYF
TGTGCCAGCAGCTCGACAGGGGGCAACGAGCAGTACTTC
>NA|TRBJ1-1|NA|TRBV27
CASSLRGSTEAFF
TGTGCCAGCAGTTTGCGGGGGAGCACTGAAGCTTTCTTT
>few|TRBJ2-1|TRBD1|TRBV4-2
CASSQDAQGSWNEQFF
TGTGCCAGCAGCCAAGATGCACAGGGGTCTTGGAATGAGCAGTTCTTC
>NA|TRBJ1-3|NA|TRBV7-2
CASSPRRGNPSGNTIYF
TGTGCCAGCAGCCCCAGGCGGGGTAATCCCTCTGGAAACACCATATATTTT
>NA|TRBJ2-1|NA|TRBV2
CASSEGGRGEYNEQFF
TGTGCCAGCAGTGAAGGGGGCAGGGGGGAATACAATGAGCAGTTCTTC
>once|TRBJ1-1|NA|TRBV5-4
CASSLGSGLGNTEAFF
TGTGCCAGCAGCCTTGGATCAGGGTTGGGGAACACTGAAGCTTTCTTT
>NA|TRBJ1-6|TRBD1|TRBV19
CASSAADRATGALHF
TGTGCCAGTAGTGCCGCAGACAGGGCAACCGGGGCCCTCCACTTT
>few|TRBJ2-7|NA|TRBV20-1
CSASGGPGQYF
TGCAGTGCTAGTGGTGGGCCTGGGCAGTACTTC
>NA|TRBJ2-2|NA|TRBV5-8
CASSKPPLDSRTGELFF
TGTGCCAGCAGCAAACCTCCTTTAGACAGTCGCACCGGGGAGCTGTTTTTT
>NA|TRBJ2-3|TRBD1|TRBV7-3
CASSLTGAGGLTDTQYF
TGTGCCAGCAGCTTAACGGGGGCAGGGGGATTGACAGATACGCAGTATTTT
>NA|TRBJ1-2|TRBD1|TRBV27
CASSLTGQGHGYTF
TGTGCCAGCAGCCTTACCGGACAGGGACATGGCTACACCTTC
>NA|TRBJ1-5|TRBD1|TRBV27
CASSSYRGTQPQHF
TGTGCCAGCAGTTCCTACAGGGGCACTCAGCCCCAGCATTTT
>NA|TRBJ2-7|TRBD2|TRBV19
CASSRSGLASYEQYF
TGTGCCAGTTCTCGTTCAGGACTAGCGAGTTACGAGCAGTACTTC
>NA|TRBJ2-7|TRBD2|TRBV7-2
CASSLQTSGPSQGYEQYF
TGTGCCAGCAGCTTGCAGACTAGCGGCCCGTCACAGGGTTACGAGCAGTACTTC
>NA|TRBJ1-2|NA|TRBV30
CARGGSSNYGYTF
TGTGCCCGGGGCGGTTCCTCAAACTATGGCTACACCTTC
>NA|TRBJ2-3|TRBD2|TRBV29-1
CSVERGASGSPRQYF
TGCAGCGTTGAACGGGGGGCTAGCGGGAGTCCACGGCAGTATTTT
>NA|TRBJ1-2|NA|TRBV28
CASSSLPQGGYGYTF
TGTGCCAGCAGTTCCCTCCCGCAGGGAGGATATGGCTACACCTTC
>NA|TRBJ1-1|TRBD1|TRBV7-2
CASSLWTGLNTEAFF
TGTGCCAGCAGCCTATGGACAGGCCTGAACACTGAAGCTTTCTTT
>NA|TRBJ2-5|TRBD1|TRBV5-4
CASSVPGTGLAGETQYF
TGTGCCAGCAGCGTTCCCGGGACAGGCTTAGCAGGAGAGACCCAGTACTTC
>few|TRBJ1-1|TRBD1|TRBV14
CASSPGQQDTEAFF
TGTGCCAGCAGCCCGGGACAGCAAGACACTGAAGCTTTCTTT
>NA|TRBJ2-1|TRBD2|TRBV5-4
CASSPEGSGGANNEQFF
TGTGCCAGCAGCCCCGAGGGTAGCGGGGGGGCCAACAATGAGCAGTTCTTC
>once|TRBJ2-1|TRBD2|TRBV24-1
CATSDAAGVILNEQFF
TGTGCCACCAGTGACGCAGCGGGGGTTATCCTCAATGAGCAGTTCTTC
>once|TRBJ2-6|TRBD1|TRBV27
CASSFRQGADGDNVLTF
TGTGCCAGCAGTTTCAGACAGGGGGCAGACGGAGACAACGTCCTGACTTTC
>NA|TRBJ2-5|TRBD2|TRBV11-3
CASSARGTSGRETQYF
TGTGCCAGCAGCGCCCGCGGGACTAGCGGGAGAGAGACCCAGTACTTC
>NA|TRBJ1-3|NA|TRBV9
CASGGGPGNTIYF
TGTGCCAGCGGCGGGGGGCCTGGAAACACCATATATTTT
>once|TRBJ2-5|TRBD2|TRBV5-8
CASSLARGSGGSQETQYF
TGTGCCAGCAGCTTGGCCCGTGGTAGCGGGGGATCCCAAGAGACCCAGTACTTC
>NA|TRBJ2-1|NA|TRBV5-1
CASSLSLGGEQFF
TGCGCCAGCAGCTTGTCCCTAGGTGGGGAGCAGTTCTTC
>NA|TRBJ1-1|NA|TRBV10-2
CASSETGTVNTEAFF
TGCGCCAGCAGCGAAACAGGGACCGTGAACACTGAAGCTTTCTTT
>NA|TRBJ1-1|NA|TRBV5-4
CASSLGVAGAFF
TGTGCCAGCAGCTTGGGGGTAGCGGGGGCTTTCTTT
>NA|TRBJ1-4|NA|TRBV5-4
CASSSIDEKLFF
TGTGCCAGCAGCTCTATCGATGAAAAACTGTTTTTT
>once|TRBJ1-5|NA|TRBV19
CASSSRARGETYSNQPQHF
TGTGCCAGTAGTAGCCGTGCCAGGGGCGAGACATATAGCAATCAGCCCCAGCATTTT
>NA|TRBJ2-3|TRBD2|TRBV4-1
CASSQDGAGGLTSTDTQYF
TGCGCCAGCAGCCAAGATGGGGCGGGGGGGCTCACTAGCACAGATACGCAGTATTTT
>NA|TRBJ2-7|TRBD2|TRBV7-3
CASSQTGRATEQYF
TGTGCCAGCAGCCAAACCGGGAGGGCGACCGAGCAGTACTTC
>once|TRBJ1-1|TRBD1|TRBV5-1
CASSARQGGTEAFF
TGCGCCAGCAGCGCGCGACAGGGAGGAACTGAAGCTTTCTTT
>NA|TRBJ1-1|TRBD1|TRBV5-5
CASSLGTGNTEAFF
TGTGCCAGCAGCTTGGGGACAGGGAACACTGAAGCTTTCTTT
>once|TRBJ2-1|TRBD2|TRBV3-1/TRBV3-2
CASSQVRTSGHNEQFF
TGTGCCAGCAGCCAAGTTCGGACTAGCGGCCACAATGAGCAGTTCTTC
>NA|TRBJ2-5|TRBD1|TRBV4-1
CASSRGPRETQYF
TGCGCCAGCTCAAGGGGGCCGAGAGAGACCCAGTACTTC